In this sample, the clone carrying this T cell receptor beta chain turned up many times. The antigen is unknown. Unique molecular identifiers were built into the TCRbeta library. TCRdb redid the calling of the PCR reads with MiXCR, one entry per CDR3 protein. The sample contains 110,000 or so distinct CDR3 sequences, almost 6.5% of which appear only once. The data were obtained in a study of T-cell reconstitution after alpha-beta-depleted transplantation in children. The study, taken as a whole, reports: T-cell numbers and diversity, one year after transplant, stemmed largely from T cells that were newly produced. Reportedly, alpha-beta T cells present about two months post-transplant originated from several hundred expanded clones of graft origin. Certain patients had high TCRbeta diversity at day 60, and it came from recipient T cells and thymic progenitors that survived.

The germline gives CDR1 SEHNR, CDR2 FQNEAQ (reference sequence). Trimming removed 1 base at V and 8 bases at J, with 9 bases between. The CDR3 length is 13 residues. The sequence was collected from a male patient aged 2-9 years who had a stem cell transplant for acute lymphoblastic leukemia, so the T cells may come from the graft donor. The sequenced sample was PBMCs, mostly from graft donor cells, obtained 360 days after TCRalphabeta/CD19-depleted stem cell transplant. The genes are TRBV7-9 and TRBJ2-1, with a possible D match to TRBD1 (5 bases). The CDR3 loop is CASSLETADEQFF. The DNA for the CDR3 is TGTGCCAGCAGCTTAGAGACAGCAGATGAGCAGTTCTTC.